This note documents a single T cell receptor beta chain sequence. Original processing notes: Estimation of nucleated cell counts was performed using reference gene primer amplification. Measured with immunoSEQ multiplex PCR; TCRdb has only the in-frame clones, and not every one. V and J calls and clone size come straight from that table; D and trimming were deduced from the DNA. Of 340,000 or so clones listed, around 90% are singletons. The J segment lost 4 bases and the V segment lost 6 bases, leaving 9 bases of the junction unmatched. The CDR3 extends over 15 amino acids. Germline CDR1 reads LNHDA; CDR2 reads SQIVND (reference sequence). The data originate from a study of blood T cell repertoires in COVID-19. Study summary: The United States, Italy and Spain were the sources of the acute and convalescent COVID-19 samples. PBMCs, B-cell-depleted T cells, or T cells provided the cDNA or gDNA that made up the material.

The receptor was isolated from a man aged 50 or older with active or convalescent COVID-19. V gene TRBV19 combines with J gene TRBJ1-1; 9 bases line up with TRBD1. Sample: peripheral blood. In DNA, the CDR3 is TGTGCCAGTAGGGGTACAGGGGGCCATGGCACTGAAGCTTTCTTT. This encodes CASRGTGGHGTEAFF.